These 2 T cell receptor beta chains came from one sample sequenced in a study of blood T cells in healthy people across ages. The second PCR ran roughly 6 to 12 cycles with a sample-barcoded 5' primer and J-beta primers. TCRdb reanalysed the 5' RACE reads using MiXCR and keeps one entry per CDR3 protein. The sample consists of 980,000 or so distinct CDR3 sequences, roughly 48% of them appearing once. Material: blood. Receptors originate from a man younger than 45 in good health.

This clonotype turned up a few times. The J gene is TRBJ2-1, the V gene TRBV7-9; D ambiguous. V was shortened by 5 bases and J by 5 bases, with 10 bases between the two germline ends. The CDR3 totals 13 residues. Germline CDR1 reads SEHNR; CDR2 reads FQNEAQ (reference sequence). The DNA of the CDR3 is TGTGCCAGCAGCGTTATCCTAGACAATGAGCAGTTCTTC. This gives the protein CASSVILDNEQFF.

This clonotype turned up a few times. This sequence joins TRBV25-1 and TRBJ1-5; D ambiguous. CDR1 is MGHDK and CDR2 is SYGVNS in the germline V gene. There are 14 residues in the CDR3. The ends were cut back, 3 bases at V and 6 bases at J, with 12 bases in the middle. CDR3 DNA: TGTGCCAGCAGTGAGTCGGGCTTTGGTCAGCCCCAGCATTTT. Translated, it gives CASSESGFGQPQHF.